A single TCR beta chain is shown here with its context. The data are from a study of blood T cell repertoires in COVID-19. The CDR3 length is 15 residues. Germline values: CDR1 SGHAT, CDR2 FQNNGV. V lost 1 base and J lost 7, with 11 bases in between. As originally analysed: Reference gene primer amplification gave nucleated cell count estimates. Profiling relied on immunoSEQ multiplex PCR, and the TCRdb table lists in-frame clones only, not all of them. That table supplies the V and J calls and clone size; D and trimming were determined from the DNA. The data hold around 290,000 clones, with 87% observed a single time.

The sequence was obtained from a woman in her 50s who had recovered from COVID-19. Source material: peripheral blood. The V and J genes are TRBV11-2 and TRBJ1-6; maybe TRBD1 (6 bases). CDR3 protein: CASSLGGRGNSPLHF. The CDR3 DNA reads TGTGCCAGCAGCTTAGGAGGGAGGGGGAATTCACCCCTCCACTTT. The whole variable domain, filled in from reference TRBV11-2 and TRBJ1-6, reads EAGVAQSPRYKIIEKRQSVAFWCNPISGHATLYWYQQILGQGPKLLIQFQNNGVVDDSQLPKDRFSAERLKGVDSTLKIQPAKLEDSAVYLCASSLGGRGNSPLHFGNGTRLTVT.